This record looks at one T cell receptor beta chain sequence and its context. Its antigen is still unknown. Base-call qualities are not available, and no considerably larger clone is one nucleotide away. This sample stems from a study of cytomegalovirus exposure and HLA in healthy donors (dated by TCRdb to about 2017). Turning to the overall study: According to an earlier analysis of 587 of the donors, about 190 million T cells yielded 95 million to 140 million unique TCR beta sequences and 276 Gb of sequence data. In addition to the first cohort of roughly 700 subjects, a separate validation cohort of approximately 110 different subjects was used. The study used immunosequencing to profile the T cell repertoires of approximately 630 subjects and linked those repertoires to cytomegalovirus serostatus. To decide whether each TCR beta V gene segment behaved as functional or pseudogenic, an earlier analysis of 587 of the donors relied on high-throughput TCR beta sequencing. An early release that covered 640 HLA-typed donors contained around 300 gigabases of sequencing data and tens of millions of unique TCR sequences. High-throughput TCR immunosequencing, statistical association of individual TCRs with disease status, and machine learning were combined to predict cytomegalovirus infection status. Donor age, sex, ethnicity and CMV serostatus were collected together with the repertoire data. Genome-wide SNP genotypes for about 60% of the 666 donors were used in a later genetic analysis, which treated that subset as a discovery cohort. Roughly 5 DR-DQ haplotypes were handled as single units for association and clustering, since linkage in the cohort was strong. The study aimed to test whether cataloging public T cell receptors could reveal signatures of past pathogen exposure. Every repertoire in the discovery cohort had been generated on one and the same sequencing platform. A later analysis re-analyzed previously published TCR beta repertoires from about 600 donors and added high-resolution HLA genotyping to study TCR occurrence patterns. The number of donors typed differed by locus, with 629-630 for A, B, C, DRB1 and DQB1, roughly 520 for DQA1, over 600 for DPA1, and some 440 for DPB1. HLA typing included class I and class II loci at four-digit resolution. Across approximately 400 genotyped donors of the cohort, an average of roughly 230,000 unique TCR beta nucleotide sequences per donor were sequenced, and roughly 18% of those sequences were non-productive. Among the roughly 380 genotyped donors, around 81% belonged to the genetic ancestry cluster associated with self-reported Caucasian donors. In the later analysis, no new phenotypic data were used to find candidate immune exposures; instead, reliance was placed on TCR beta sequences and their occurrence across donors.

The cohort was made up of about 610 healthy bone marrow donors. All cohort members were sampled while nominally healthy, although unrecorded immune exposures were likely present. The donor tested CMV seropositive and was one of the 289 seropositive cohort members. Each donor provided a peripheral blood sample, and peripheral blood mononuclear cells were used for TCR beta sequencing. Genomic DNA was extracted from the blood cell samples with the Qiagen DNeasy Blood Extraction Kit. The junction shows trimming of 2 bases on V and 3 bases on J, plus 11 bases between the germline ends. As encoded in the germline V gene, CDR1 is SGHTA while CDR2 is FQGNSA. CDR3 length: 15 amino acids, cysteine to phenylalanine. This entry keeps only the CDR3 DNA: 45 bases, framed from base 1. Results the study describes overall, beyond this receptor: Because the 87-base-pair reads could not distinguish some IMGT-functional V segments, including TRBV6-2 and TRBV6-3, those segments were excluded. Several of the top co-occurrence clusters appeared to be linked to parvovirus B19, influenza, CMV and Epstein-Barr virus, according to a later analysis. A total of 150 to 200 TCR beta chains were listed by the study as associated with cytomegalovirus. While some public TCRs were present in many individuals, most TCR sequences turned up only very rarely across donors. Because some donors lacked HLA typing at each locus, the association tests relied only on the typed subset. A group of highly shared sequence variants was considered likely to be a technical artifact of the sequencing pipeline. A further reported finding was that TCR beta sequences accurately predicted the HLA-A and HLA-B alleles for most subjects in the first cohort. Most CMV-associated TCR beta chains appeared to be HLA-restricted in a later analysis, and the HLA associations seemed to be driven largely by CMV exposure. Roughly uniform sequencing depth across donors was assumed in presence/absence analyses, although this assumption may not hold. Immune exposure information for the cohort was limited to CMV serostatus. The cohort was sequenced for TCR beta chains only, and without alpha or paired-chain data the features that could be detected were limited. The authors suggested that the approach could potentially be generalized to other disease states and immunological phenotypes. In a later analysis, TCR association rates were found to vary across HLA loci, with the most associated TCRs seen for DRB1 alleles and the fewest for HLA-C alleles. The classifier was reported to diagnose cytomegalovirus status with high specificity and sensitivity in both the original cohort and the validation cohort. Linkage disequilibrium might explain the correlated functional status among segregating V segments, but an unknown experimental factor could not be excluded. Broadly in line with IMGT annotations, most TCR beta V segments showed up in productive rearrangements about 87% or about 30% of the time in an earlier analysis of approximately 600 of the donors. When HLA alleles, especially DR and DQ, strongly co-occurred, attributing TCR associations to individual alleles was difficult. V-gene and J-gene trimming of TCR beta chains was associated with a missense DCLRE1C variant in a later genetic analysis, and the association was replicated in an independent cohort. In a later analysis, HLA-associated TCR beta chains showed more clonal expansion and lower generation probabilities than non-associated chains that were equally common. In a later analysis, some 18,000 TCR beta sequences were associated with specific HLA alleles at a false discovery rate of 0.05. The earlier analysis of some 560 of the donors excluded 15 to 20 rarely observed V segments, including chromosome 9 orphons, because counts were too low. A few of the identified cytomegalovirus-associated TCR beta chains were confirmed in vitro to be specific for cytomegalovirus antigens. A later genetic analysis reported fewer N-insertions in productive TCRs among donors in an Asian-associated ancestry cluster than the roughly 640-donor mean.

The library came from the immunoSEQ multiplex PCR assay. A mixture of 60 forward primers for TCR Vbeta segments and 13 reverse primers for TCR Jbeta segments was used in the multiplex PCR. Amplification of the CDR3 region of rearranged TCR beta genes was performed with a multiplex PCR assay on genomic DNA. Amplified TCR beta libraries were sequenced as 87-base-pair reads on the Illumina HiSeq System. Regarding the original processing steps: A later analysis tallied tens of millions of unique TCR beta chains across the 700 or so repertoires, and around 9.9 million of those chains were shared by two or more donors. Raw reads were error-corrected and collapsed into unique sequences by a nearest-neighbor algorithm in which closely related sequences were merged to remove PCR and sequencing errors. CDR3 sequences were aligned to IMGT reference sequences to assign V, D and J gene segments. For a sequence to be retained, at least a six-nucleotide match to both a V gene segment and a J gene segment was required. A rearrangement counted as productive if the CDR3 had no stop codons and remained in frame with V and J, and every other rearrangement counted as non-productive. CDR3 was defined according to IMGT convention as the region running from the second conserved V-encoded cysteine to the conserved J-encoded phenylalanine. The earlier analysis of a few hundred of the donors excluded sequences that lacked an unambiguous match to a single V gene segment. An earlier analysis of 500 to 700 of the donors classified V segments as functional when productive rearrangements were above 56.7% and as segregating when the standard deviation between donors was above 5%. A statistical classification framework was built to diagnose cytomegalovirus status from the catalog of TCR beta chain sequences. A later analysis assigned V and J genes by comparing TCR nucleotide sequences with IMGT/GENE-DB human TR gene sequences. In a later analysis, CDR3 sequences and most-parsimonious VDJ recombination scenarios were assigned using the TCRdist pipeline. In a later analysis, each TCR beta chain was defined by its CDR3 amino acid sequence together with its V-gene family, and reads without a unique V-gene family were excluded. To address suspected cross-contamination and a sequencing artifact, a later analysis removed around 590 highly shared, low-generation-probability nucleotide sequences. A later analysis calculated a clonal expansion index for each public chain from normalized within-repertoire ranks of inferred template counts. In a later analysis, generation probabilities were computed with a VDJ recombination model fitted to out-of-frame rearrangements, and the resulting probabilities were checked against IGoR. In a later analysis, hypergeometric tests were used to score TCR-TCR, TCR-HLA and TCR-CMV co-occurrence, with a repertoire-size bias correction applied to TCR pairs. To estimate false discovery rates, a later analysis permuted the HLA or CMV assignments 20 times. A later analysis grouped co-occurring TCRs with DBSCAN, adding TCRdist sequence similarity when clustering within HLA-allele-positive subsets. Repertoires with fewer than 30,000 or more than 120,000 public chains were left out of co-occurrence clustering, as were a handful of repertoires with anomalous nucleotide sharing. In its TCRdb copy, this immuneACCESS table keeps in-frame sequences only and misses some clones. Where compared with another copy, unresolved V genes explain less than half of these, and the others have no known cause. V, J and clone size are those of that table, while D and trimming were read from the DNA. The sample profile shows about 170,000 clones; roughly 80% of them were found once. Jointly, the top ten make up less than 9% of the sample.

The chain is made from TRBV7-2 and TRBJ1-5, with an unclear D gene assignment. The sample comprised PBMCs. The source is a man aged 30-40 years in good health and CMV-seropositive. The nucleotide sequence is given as TGTGCCAGCAGCTTATCGGGAGGGTCCAATCAGCCCCAGCATTTT. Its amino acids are CASSLSGGSNQPQHF. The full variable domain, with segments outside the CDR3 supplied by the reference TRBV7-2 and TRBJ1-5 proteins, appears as GAGVSQSPSNKVTEKGKDVELRCDPISGHTALYWYRQSLGQGLEFLIYFQGNSAPDKSGLPSDRFSAERTGGSVSTLTIQRTQQEDSAVYLCASSLSGGSNQPQHFGDGTRLSIL.